The 16 T cell receptor beta chains below were found in one sample sequenced in a study of CD8+CD57+ T cells in acquired aplastic anemia. Genomic DNA was employed as the template in profiling TCR beta VDJ and CDR3. TCRdb re-analysed the reads in MiXCR, keeping a single row per CDR3 protein. This repertoire shows 400,000 to 450,000 distinct CDR3 sequences, 65% to 80% found once; its top ten account for approximately 3.8%. Sample: sorted CD4+, CD8+, or CD8+CD57+ T cells (not recorded which) from PBMCs. The receptor set was obtained from a human donor in good health, serving as a control.

There are many counts of this clonotype. V is TRBV19 and J is TRBJ2-7; 9 bases map to TRBD1. The germline gives CDR1 LNHDA, CDR2 SQIVND (reference sequence). The CDR3 totals 14 residues. Unmatched junction bases numbered 8, after V lost 5 bases and J lost 6 bases. The CDR3 loop is CASSSGTGFGEQYF. In DNA, the CDR3 is TGTGCCAGTAGTTCCGGGACAGGGTTTGGCGAGCAGTACTTC.

The CDR3 loop reads CASSSVGTGLGETQYF. Here the CDR3 DNA reads TGTGCCAGCAGTTCAGTGGGAACAGGATTGGGTGAGACCCAGTACTTC. The rearrangement links TRBV12-3 or TRBV12-4 to TRBJ2-5; D possibly corresponds to TRBD1 (5 bases). Trimming cost V 4 bases and J 5 bases, with 20 bases left between them. The CDR3 loop spans 16 amino acids.

The chain carries TRBV2 and TRBJ1-2; 7 bases match TRBD1. The ends lost 5 bases at V and 12 bases at J; junction bases unmatched: 15. Germline lookup yields CDR1 SNHLY and CDR2 FYNNEI. The CDR3 covers 14 residues. The CDR3 protein is CASSFTGQSRRDTF. Here the CDR3 DNA reads TGTGCCAGCAGTTTTACGGGACAGAGTAGGCGGGACACCTTC. The entire variable domain, with the rest obtained from reference TRBV2 and TRBJ1-2, is as follows: EPEVTQTPSHQVTQMGQEVILRCVPISNHLYFYWYRQILGQKVEFLVSFYNNEISEKSEIFDDQFSVERPDGSNFTLKIRSTKLEDSAMYFCASSFTGQSRRDTFGSGTRLTVV.

This chain uses TRBV7-2 with TRBJ2-1; no reliable D call. V was shortened by 0 bases and J by 10 bases, with 22 bases between the two germline ends. The CDR3 runs 17 residues. Germline V gene lookup returns CDR1 SGHTA and CDR2 FQGNSA. The CDR3 region has the DNA TGTGCCAGCAGCTTAGCGTGGGATTCCCTCGCCGACGAGGAGCAGTTCTTC. It is translated as CASSLAWDSLADEEQFF.

This clonotype was recorded a few times. A much larger clone lies a single base off, so this may be a read error. The chain combines TRBV12-3 or TRBV12-4 with TRBJ1-1, with D tentatively TRBD1 (6 bases). This CDR3 contains 14 residues. CDR3 amino acids: CASSLGTENAEAFF. CDR3 nucleotide sequence: TGTGCCAGCAGTTTAGGGACAGAGAACGCTGAAGCTTTCTTT.

This chain uses TRBV7-3 with TRBJ1-6, with TRBD1 as a possible D gene (6 bases). The CDR3 has 13 amino acids. Trimming took 5 bases from V and 6 from J, leaving 8 bases between them. Germline V gene lookup returns CDR1 SGHTA and CDR2 FQGTGA. The CDR3, as DNA: TGTGCCAGCAGCCCGGACAGTAATTCACCCCTCCACTTT. It encodes CASSPDSNSPLHF.

This clonotype occurred many times. The chain employs TRBV18 and TRBJ2-7; 7 bases map to TRBD1. The CDR3 totals 14 residues. The germline gives CDR1 KGHSH, CDR2 LQKENI. V shed 3 bases, J shed 2 bases, and the junction held 4 bases outside the gene matches. The CDR3 bases are TGTGCCAGCTCACCCCGACAGGGTACCTACGAGCAGTACTTC. It yields the protein CASSPRQGTYEQYF.

Regarding this clonotype: In this CDR3 the conserved last residue, phenylalanine or tryptophan, is missing, so a read error is likely. The DNA is left out, because the CDR3 cannot be placed on it with certainty; the CDR3 is given as TCRdb lists it. The chain is built from TRBV20-1 and TRBJ1-1; TRBD1 is taken as the D call from the table, unchecked against the DNA. Inclusive of both ends, the CDR3 amounts to 10 amino acids. The germline V gene has CDR1 DFQATT and CDR2 SNEGSKA (reference sequence). The chain's CDR3 is CSASKQAAYI.

The chain recombines TRBV9 with TRBJ1-2, with D uncertain. The CDR3 runs to 15 residues. Germline CDR1 and CDR2: SGDLS and YYNGEE. Trimming took 4 bases from V and 12 from J, leaving 25 bases between them. CDR3 sequence reads: CASSSVDEGGGYNTF. The CDR3 DNA reads as TGTGCCAGCAGCTCAGTAGATGAGGGCGGTGGCTACAACACCTTC.

The chain recombines TRBV20-1 with TRBJ2-7; the D gene is possibly TRBD1 (5 bases). Trimming took off 4 bases at V and 2 bases at J, with 9 bases between the two ends. This CDR3 spans 12 amino acids. Germline loops: CDR1 DFQATT, CDR2 SNEGSKA (reference sequence). CDR3 DNA sequence: TGCAGTGCTAAGGGGTTGGCCTACGAGCAGTACTTC. Protein sequence: CSAKGLAYEQYF.

To note about this clonotype: This is likely a read error, given that the CDR3 carries no conserved phenylalanine or tryptophan at its end. It is unclear where the CDR3 begins or ends on the DNA, so no DNA is shown, and the CDR3 is as TCRdb lists it. V is TRBV7-3 and J is TRBJ1-3. The CDR3 has 13 residues if both end residues are counted. Germline V gene lookup returns CDR1 SGHTA and CDR2 FQGTGA. CDR3 region: CASMTESGDTIYY.

The CDR3 DNA reads as TGTGCCAGCAGCGTGTCGAGCAACGTCGGCGACACCTACTTC. Translated, it gives CASSVSSNVGDTYF. The gene calls are TRBV7-2 and TRBJ2-7; D uncertain. V lost 5 bases and J lost 13, with 24 bases in between. CDR3 length: 14 residues. Per the germline V gene, CDR1 is SGHTA and CDR2 is FQGNSA.

The chain joins TRBV20-1 to TRBJ2-7, with D possibly matching TRBD1 (5 bases). Per the germline V gene, CDR1 is DFQATT and CDR2 is SNEGSKA (reference sequence). Between the trimmed V and J ends, which lost 0 bases and 11 bases, there was a span of 14 bases. The CDR3 has 12 residues. CDR3 region: CSARERADTEYF. In DNA form, the CDR3 reads TGCAGTGCTAGAGAAAGGGCGGACACTGAGTACTTC.

The chain carries TRBV30 and TRBJ1-6; 7 positions agree with TRBD1. Trimming removed 0 bases from V and 8 bases from J; junction bases left unmatched: 19. CDR1 is GTSNPN, CDR2 SVGIG, per germline (reference sequence). This CDR3 region has 19 residues. The CDR3 DNA reads as TGTGCCTGGAGTGTACAGGGGACGGCCTCCCTAAGGAATGATTCACCCCTCCACTTT. This sequence encodes CAWSVQGTASLRNDSPLHF.

This clonotype was observed at least ten times. The genes are TRBV6-5 and TRBJ2-5, with D possibly matching TRBD2 (6 bases). Trimming stripped 2 bases from V and 2 bases from J, with 12 bases between. CDR1 MNHEY and CDR2 SVGAGI come from the germline V gene. This CDR3 region has 15 residues. The CDR3: CASSYGGIGQETQYF. CDR3 DNA: TGTGCCAGCAGTTACGGAGGGATTGGGCAAGAGACCCAGTACTTC.

This clonotype occurred many times. The chain is built from TRBV12-3 or TRBV12-4 and TRBJ2-7; 10 bases are a match to TRBD2. V shed 6 bases, J shed 1 base, and the junction held 12 bases outside the gene matches. The CDR3 consists of 17 residues. CDR3 protein: CASSRPASGGASYEQYF. The CDR3 coding sequence is TGTGCCAGCAGCCGACCGGCGAGCGGGGGGGCGTCCTACGAGCAGTACTTC.